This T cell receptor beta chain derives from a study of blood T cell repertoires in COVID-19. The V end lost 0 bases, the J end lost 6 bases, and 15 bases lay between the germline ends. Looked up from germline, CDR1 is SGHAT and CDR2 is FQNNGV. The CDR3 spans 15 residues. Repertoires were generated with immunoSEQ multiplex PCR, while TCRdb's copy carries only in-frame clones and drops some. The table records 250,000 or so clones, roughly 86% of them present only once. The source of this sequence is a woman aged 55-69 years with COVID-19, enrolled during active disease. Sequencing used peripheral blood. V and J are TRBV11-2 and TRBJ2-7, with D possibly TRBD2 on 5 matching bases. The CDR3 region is CASSLDQSGIGEQYF. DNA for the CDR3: TGTGCCAGCAGCTTAGATCAGTCGGGGATCGGCGAGCAGTACTTC.